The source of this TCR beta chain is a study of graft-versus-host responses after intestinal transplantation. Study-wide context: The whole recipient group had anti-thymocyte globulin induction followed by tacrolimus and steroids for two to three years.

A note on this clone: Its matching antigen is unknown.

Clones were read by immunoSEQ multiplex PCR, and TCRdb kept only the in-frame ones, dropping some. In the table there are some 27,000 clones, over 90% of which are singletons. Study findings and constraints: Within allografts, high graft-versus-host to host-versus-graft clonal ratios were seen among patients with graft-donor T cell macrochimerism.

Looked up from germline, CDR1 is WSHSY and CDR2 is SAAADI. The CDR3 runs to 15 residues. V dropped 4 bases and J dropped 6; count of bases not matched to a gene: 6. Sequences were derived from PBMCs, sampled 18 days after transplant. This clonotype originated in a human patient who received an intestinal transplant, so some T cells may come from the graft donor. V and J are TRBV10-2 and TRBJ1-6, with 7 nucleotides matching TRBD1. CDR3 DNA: TGCGCCAGCAGTGGTCAGGGGACAGCTAATTCACCCCTCCACTTT. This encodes CASSGQGTANSPLHF.